The 15 T cell receptor beta chains below come from one sample, sequenced in a study of cytomegalovirus exposure and HLA in healthy donors. A multiplex PCR was run with 60 Vbeta primers and 13 Jbeta primers. Method: immunoSEQ multiplex PCR; TCRdb's copy keeps in-frame clones and lacks some. Of approximately 130,000 clones listed, about 81% are singletons. What was sequenced was PBMCs. These receptors were taken from a man aged 40-49 years in good health and CMV-seronegative.

The chain carries TRBV13 and TRBJ2-3, with 10 bases lining up with TRBD2. V lost 4 bases to trimming and J lost 3 bases; unmatched junction nucleotides: 13. Looked up from germline, CDR1 is PRHDT and CDR2 is FYEKMQ (reference sequence). The CDR3 has 18 residues. CDR3 coding DNA: TGTGCCAGCAGCTCCTCCCCACCTAGCGGGAGTGGTACAGATACGCAGTATTTT. Amino acid sequence: CASSSSPPSGSGTDTQYF.

This rearrangement joins TRBV14 to TRBJ1-4; weak D call: TRBD1 (5 bases). V gave up 4 bases and J gave up 8 bases, with 14 bases separating them. This CDR3 contains 14 residues. Germline V gives CDR1 SGHDN, CDR2 FVKESK. The CDR3 protein is CASSLQGGREKLFF. The CDR3 DNA is TGTGCCAGCAGCCTCCAGGGAGGACGCGAAAAACTGTTTTTT.

This clone was seen a few times. The chain combines TRBV5-4 with TRBJ2-7; TRBD2 aligns across 10 bases. This CDR3 contains 15 residues. J gave up 2 bases and V 4 bases, and 6 bases lay outside the gene matches. CDR1 is SGHNT, CDR2 YYREEE, per germline (reference sequence). The CDR3 coding sequence is TGTGCCAGCAGCACCGGGACTAGCGTCGCCTACGAGCAGTACTTC. It translates to CASSTGTSVAYEQYF.

V usage is TRBV10-3 and J usage is TRBJ2-2, with 15 bases that match TRBD2. CDR1 is ENHRY, CDR2 SYGVKD, per germline. The CDR3 consists of 18 residues. V lost 4 bases, J lost 0 bases, and 3 bases stayed unmatched. The CDR3 here is CAISAGTSGGTNTGELFF. In DNA form, the CDR3 reads TGTGCCATCAGTGCAGGGACTAGCGGGGGGACGAACACCGGGGAGCTGTTTTTT.

The rearrangement joins TRBV6-5 to TRBJ2-7; TRBD1 matches 9 bases. Losses at the gene ends were 0 bases for V and 6 bases for J; bases not matched to a gene: 6. Germline V gives CDR1 MNHEY, CDR2 SVGAGI. CDR3 length: 15 residues. The DNA for the CDR3 is TGTGCCAGCAGTTACTCCCGGACAGGGGATCGCGAGCAGTACTTC. Protein: CASSYSRTGDREQYF.

The V gene is TRBV4-3, the J gene TRBJ1-6, with TRBD1 matching 11 bases. J was trimmed by 10 bases and V by 1 base; bases with no gene match: 6. Germline V gene sequence: CDR1 LGHNA, CDR2 YSLEER. This CDR3 has 16 amino acids. The CDR3 loop reads CASSQGGGTGGSPLHF. The CDR3 bases are TGCGCCAGCAGCCAAGGGGGGGGGACAGGGGGATCACCCCTCCACTTT.

The J gene is TRBJ2-1, the V gene TRBV11-3, with a weak D call TRBD2 (6 bases). Germline V lookup: CDR1 SGHNT, CDR2 YENEEA. With 0 bases removed from V and 10 bases from J, the gap between germline ends came to 22 bases. The CDR3 is made up of 17 amino acids. CDR3: CASSLDSISGERAEQFF. CDR3 sequence (DNA): TGTGCCAGCAGCTTAGATTCCATAAGCGGAGAGCGGGCGGAGCAGTTCTTC.

V is TRBV7-9 and J is TRBJ2-2; D is possibly TRBD1 (6 bases). Germline V lookup: CDR1 SEHNR, CDR2 FQNEAQ (reference sequence). V was shortened by 5 bases and J by 3 bases, with 16 bases between the two germline ends. The CDR3 runs 16 residues. CDR3 DNA: TGTGCCAGCAGCCCGTGGGGTGGGACACACACCGGGGAGCTGTTTTTT. As protein: CASSPWGGTHTGELFF.

This clone has just a few counts. This chain connects TRBV30 to TRBJ1-5; 9 bases align to TRBD1. The germline gives CDR1 GTSNPN, CDR2 SVGIG (reference sequence). CDR3 size: 16 residues. The trim removed 3 bases at V and 5 bases at J, leaving 11 bases unmatched. CDR3 bases: TGTGCCTGGAGCGAAACCGGGACAGGGTTGGATCAGCCCCAGCATTTT. Protein product: CAWSETGTGLDQPQHF.

This clone was counted a few times. V gene TRBV9 combines with J gene TRBJ2-3, with a weak D call TRBD2 (6 bases). Trimming cost V 0 bases and J 6 bases, with 11 bases left between them. This CDR3 spans 14 amino acids. Germline V lookup: CDR1 SGDLS, CDR2 YYNGEE. The CDR3 loop reads CASSVAYRGDTQYF. CDR3 in DNA: TGTGCCAGCAGCGTAGCTTATCGGGGGGATACGCAGTATTTT.

The chain recombines TRBV6-1 with TRBJ1-2; no clear D gene. The V end was cut by 3 bases, the J end by 3 bases, with 5 bases between. The CDR3 consists of 12 residues. CDR1 MNHNS and CDR2 SASEGT come from the germline V gene. The CDR3 DNA is TGTGCCAGCAGTGACCGGGACTATGGCTACACCTTC. Residues: CASSDRDYGYTF.

The chain links TRBV5-1 to TRBJ2-1; 7 nucleotides agree with TRBD2. The CDR3 contains 14 residues. V lost 4 bases and J lost 5; bases outside the gene matches: 6. Germline lookup yields CDR1 SGHRS and CDR2 YFSETQ. The CDR3 reads CASSPGLTNNEQFF. In DNA, the CDR3 is TGCGCCAGCAGCCCGGGACTAACTAACAATGAGCAGTTCTTC. Using reference TRBV5-1 and TRBJ2-1 for the parts outside the CDR3, the full variable domain is KAGVTQTPRYLIKTRGQQVTLSCSPISGHRSVSWYQQTPGQGLQFLFEYFSETQRNKGNFPGRFSGRQFSNSRSEMNVSTLELGDSALYLCASSPGLTNNEQFFGPGTRLTVL.

In this sample, this clone turned up a few times. J is TRBJ1-6 and V is TRBV7-9, with 7 bases that match TRBD1. V was pared by 3 bases and J by 10 bases, with 6 bases of the junction left unmatched. The germline CDR1 and CDR2 sequences are SEHNR and FQNEAQ (reference sequence). This CDR3 is built from 14 residues. This CDR3 is CASSLAQGSSPLHF. The CDR3 DNA sequence: TGTGCCAGCAGCTTGGCACAGGGGAGCTCACCCCTCCACTTT.

The rearrangement joins TRBV10-2 to TRBJ1-6, with D perhaps matching TRBD1 (5 bases). The CDR3 runs to 13 residues. Germline CDR1 and CDR2: WSHSY and SAAADI. With 7 bases removed from V and 5 bases from J, the gap between germline ends came to 9 bases. The CDR3 region is CASKGVDNSPLHF. The CDR3 DNA reads as TGCGCCAGCAAAGGGGTGGATAATTCACCCCTCCACTTT.

J is TRBJ1-2 and V is TRBV18, with 8 bases identical to TRBD1. This CDR3 has 13 residues. Per germline, CDR1 KGHSH and CDR2 LQKENI. V lost 3 bases, J lost 7 bases, and 4 bases stayed unmatched. In DNA form, the CDR3 reads TGTGCCAGCTCACCGGACAGGGCTTCTGGCTACACCTTC. This translates into CASSPDRASGYTF. Based on the CDR3 plus reference TRBV18 and TRBJ1-2, the full variable domain is NAGVMQNPRHLVRRRGQEARLRCSPMKGHSHVYWYRQLPEEGLKFMVYLQKENIIDESGMPKERFSAEFPKEGPSILRIQQVVRGDSAAYFCASSPDRASGYTFGSGTRLTVV.